The subject of this entry is one TCR beta chain. The data belong to a study of blood T cell repertoires in COVID-19. About the study: COVID-19 samples from acute and convalescent phases originated in the United States, Italy and Spain. In each case, the material was cDNA or gDNA derived from T cells, B-cell-depleted T cells, or PBMCs.

Between the trimmed V and J ends, which lost 0 bases and 2 bases, there was a span of 14 bases. The CDR3 has 16 residues. Germline CDR1 reads SGHTA; CDR2 reads FQGNSA. Some clones are missing from TCRdb's copy, which holds only in-frame ones; the method was immunoSEQ multiplex PCR. The profile covers 90,000 to 120,000 clones, with roughly 71% appearing a single time and 5% to 6.5% taken by the ten largest. The sequence was collected from a man at least 80 years old with acute or convalescent COVID-19. Sequenced input: peripheral blood. The V gene is TRBV7-2, the J gene TRBJ2-7; a possible D gene is TRBD1 (5 bases). The CDR3 spells CASSLAVGTGTYEQYF. The DNA of the CDR3 is TGTGCCAGCAGCTTAGCGGTCGGTACAGGAACCTACGAGCAGTACTTC.